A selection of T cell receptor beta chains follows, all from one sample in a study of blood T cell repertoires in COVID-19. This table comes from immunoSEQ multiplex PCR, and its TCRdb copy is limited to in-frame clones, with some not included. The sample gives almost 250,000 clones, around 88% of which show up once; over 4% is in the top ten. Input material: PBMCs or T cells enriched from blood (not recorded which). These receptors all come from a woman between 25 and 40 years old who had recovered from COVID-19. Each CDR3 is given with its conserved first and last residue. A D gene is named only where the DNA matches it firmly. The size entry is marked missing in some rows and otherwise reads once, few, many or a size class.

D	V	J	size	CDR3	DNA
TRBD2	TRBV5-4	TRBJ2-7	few	CASSLLAGYEQYF	TGTGCCAGCAGCTTGCTAGCGGGGTACGAGCAGTACTTC
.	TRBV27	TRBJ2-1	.	CASSPPPSSYNEQFF	TGTGCCAGCAGTCCCCCCCCCTCCTCCTACAATGAGCAGTTCTTC
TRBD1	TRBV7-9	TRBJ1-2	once	CASSLGDRGDYGYTF	TGTGCCAGCAGCTTAGGTGACAGGGGTGACTATGGCTACACCTTC
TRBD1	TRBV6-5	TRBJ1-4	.	CASMIRGIDEKLFF	TGTGCCAGCATGATCAGGGGGATCGATGAAAAACTGTTTTTT
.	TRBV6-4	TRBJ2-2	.	CASSVSGGAGELFF	TGTGCCAGCAGTGTAAGCGGAGGAGCCGGGGAGCTGTTTTTT
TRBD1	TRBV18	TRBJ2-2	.	CASSPTGTGELFF	TGTGCCAGCTCGCCGACAGGGACCGGGGAGCTGTTTTTT
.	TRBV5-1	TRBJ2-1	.	CASSLVGGPYNEQFF	TGCGCCAGCAGCTTGGTAGGAGGGCCGTACAATGAGCAGTTCTTC
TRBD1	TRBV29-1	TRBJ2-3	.	CSVEPDRVSTDTQYF	TGCAGCGTTGAACCGGACAGGGTGAGCACAGATACGCAGTATTTT
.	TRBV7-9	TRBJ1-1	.	CASSLSLSDSEAFF	TGTGCCAGCAGCTTATCCCTCTCGGACAGTGAAGCTTTCTTT
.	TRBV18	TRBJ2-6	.	CASSGGANVLTF	TGTGCCAGCTCCGGTGGGGCCAACGTCCTGACTTTC
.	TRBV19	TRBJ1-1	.	CASSIAAGFEAFF	TGTGCCAGTAGTATAGCGGCAGGGTTTGAAGCTTTCTTT
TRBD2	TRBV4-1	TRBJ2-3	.	CASSQERSKKASGSTDTQYF	TGCGCCAGCAGCCAAGAGCGGTCTAAAAAGGCTAGCGGGAGTACAGATACGCAGTATTTT
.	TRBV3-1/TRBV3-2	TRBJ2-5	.	CASSQGTVVEGETQYF	TGTGCCAGCAGCCAAGGCACCGTAGTTGAGGGTGAGACCCAGTACTTC
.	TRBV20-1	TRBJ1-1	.	CSGGRVEAFF	TGCAGTGGGGGGAGGGTAGAAGCTTTCTTT
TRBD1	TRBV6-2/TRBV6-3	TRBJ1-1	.	CASSSTRTGVRMNTEAFF	TGTGCCAGCAGTTCGACACGGACAGGGGTGAGGATGAACACTGAAGCTTTCTTT
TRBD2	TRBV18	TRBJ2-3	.	CASSPPRAGAFTSTDTQYF	TGTGCCAGCTCACCACCAAGGGCGGGAGCCTTTACTAGCACAGATACGCAGTATTTT
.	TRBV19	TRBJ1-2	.	CASGKAGRGEGGYTF	TGTGCCAGTGGAAAAGCGGGCCGCGGGGAGGGAGGCTACACCTTC
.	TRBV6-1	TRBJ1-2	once	CASSDIGTGNYGYTF	TGTGCCAGCAGTGATATTGGTACAGGGAACTATGGCTACACCTTC
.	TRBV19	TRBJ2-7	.	CASSIGQSYEQYF	TGTGCCAGTAGTATTGGACAGTCCTACGAGCAGTACTTC
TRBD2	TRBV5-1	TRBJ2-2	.	CASSFSGPDLTGELFF	TGCGCCAGCAGCTTTAGCGGGCCCGATCTTACCGGGGAGCTGTTTTTT
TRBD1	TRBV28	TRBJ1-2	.	CASSEGAYGYTF	TGTGCCAGCAGTGAGGGGGCCTATGGCTACACCTTC
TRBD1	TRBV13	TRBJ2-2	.	CASSLNDRVRTGELFF	TGTGCCAGCAGCCTGAACGACAGGGTACGGACCGGGGAGCTGTTTTTT
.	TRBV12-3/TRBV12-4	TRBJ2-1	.	CASSFSGSEQFF	TGTGCCAGCAGTTTTAGCGGTAGTGAGCAGTTCTTC
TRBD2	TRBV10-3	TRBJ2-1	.	CAISGTSGRDEQFF	TGTGCCATCAGTGGGACTAGCGGGCGAGATGAGCAGTTCTTC
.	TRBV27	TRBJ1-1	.	CASRSWATEAFF	TGTGCCAGCAGGTCTTGGGCCACTGAAGCTTTCTTT
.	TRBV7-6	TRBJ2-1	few	CASSRTPSGNEQFF	TGTGCCAGCTCGCGGACGCCGTCGGGGAATGAGCAGTTCTTC
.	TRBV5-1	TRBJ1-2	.	CASSLAPQGGVYGYTF	TGCGCCAGCAGCTTGGCCCCCCAGGGTGGCGTCTATGGCTACACCTTC
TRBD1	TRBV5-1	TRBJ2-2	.	CASSFQQGAGELFF	TGCGCCAGCAGCTTCCAGCAGGGGGCCGGGGAGCTGTTTTTT
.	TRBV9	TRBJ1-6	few	CASSVAQEDPLHF	TGTGCCAGCAGCGTAGCACAGGAAGATCCCCTCCACTTT
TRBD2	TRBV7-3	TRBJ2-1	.	CASSSGLAAYNEQFF	TGTGCCAGCAGCTCTGGACTAGCGGCCTACAATGAGCAGTTCTTC
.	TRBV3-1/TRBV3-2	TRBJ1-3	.	CASSQGGELGTIYF	TGTGCCAGCAGCCAAGGGGGCGAGTTGGGCACCATATATTTT
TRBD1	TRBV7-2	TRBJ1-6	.	CASSFSTGLNSPLHF	TGTGCCAGCAGCTTCTCGACAGGGTTGAATTCACCCCTCCACTTT
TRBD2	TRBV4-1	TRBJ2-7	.	CASSQDGGGYYEQYF	TGCGCCAGCAGCCAAGATGGGGGAGGGTACTACGAGCAGTACTTC
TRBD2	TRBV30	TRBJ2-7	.	CAWRLAGVYEQYF	TGTGCCTGGAGACTAGCGGGGGTCTACGAGCAGTACTTC
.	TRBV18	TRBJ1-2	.	CASSPPFSLGYTF	TGTGCCAGCTCACCACCATTCTCTCTTGGCTACACCTTC
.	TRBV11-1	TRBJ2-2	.	CASSFDTGELFF	TGTGCCAGCAGCTTCGACACCGGGGAGCTGTTTTTT
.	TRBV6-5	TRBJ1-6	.	CASSYGHNSPLHF	TGTGCCAGCAGTTACGGGCATAATTCACCCCTCCACTTT
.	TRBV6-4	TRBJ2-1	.	CASSDTFGRSSFSEQFF	TGTGCCAGCAGTGACACCTTCGGTAGGTCTAGTTTCAGTGAGCAGTTCTTC
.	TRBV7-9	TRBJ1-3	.	CASSPGWGFSGNTIYF	TGTGCCAGCAGCCCCGGGTGGGGCTTCTCTGGAAACACCATATATTTT
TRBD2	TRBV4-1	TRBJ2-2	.	CASSQGLALTGELFF	TGCGCCAGCAGCCAGGGACTAGCGCTCACCGGGGAGCTGTTTTTT
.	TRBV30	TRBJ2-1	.	CAWIGGSGSSYNEQFF	TGTGCCTGGATTGGGGGGTCGGGAAGCTCCTACAATGAGCAGTTCTTC
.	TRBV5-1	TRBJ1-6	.	CASSLERNSPLHF	TGCGCCAGCAGCTTGGAGCGTAATTCACCCCTCCACTTT
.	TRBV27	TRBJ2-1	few	CASSLAVGSSYNEQFF	TGTGCCAGCAGTTTAGCGGTCGGGAGCTCCTACAATGAGCAGTTCTTC
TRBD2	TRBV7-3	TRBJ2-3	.	CASSLVGTSGSGTDTQYF	TGTGCCAGCAGCTTGGTGGGGACTAGCGGGAGTGGGACAGATACGCAGTATTTT